This TCR beta chain was recovered during a study of T cell repertoires in cytomegalovirus infection. Study-wide background: Public TCR beta signatures indicated both CMV infection and matching HLA type.

Germline V lookup: CDR1 SGHTA, CDR2 FQGNSA. This CDR3 region has 15 residues. The ends were cut back, 5 bases at V and 1 base at J, with 12 bases in the middle. A few counts support this clonotype. Its specificity is not known. TCRdb processed the reads anew with MiXCR; each CDR3 protein has one entry. The repertoire holds 650,000 to 900,000 distinct CDR3 sequences, with 25% to 35% as singletons. Whole-study findings and limits: Dominating the ex vivo response were HLA-C-restricted CMV-specific TCR beta clonotypes. The study identified carriers of CMV plus the relevant HLA from cumulative public TCR beta family frequency.

V and J are TRBV7-2 and TRBJ1-5, with D unresolved. This receptor was taken from a human donor in good health (CMV status not recorded). Some clones in this sample may be carry-over from other donors' samples. The input for sequencing was cultured CD8+ T cells from PBMCs, taken from culture after CMV antigen stimulation. The CDR3 DNA sequence: TGTGCCAGCAGCCTTCCGAACCAGAGCAATCAGCCCCAGCATTTT. It encodes CASSLPNQSNQPQHF.